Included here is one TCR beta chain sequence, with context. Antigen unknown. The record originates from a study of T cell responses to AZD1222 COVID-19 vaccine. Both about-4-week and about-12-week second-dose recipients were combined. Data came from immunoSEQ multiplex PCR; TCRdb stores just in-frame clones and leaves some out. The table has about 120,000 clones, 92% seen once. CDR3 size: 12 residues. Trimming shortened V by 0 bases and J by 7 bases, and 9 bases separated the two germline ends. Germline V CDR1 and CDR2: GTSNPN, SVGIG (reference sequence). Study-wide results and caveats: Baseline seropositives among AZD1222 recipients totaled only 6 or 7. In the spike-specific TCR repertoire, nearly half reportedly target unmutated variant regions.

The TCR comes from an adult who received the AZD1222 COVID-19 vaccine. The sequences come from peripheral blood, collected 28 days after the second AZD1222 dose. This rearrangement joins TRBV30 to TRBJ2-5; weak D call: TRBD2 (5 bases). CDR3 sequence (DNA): TGTGCCTGGAGTGTCCGGGAAGGGACCCAGTACTTC. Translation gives CAWSVREGTQYF.